The 29 T cell receptor beta chains below come from one sample, sequenced in a study of blood T cell repertoires in COVID-19. The assay was immunoSEQ multiplex PCR, and TCRdb's table has in-frame clones only and misses some. The table includes fewer than 150,000 clones, almost 85% detected once. Sequencing used peripheral blood. The receptor source for this set is a man in his fifties with acute or convalescent COVID-19.

The J gene is TRBJ1-1, the V gene TRBV2, with D possibly being TRBD1 (6 bases). CDR3 length: 13 residues. The germline V gene has CDR1 SNHLY and CDR2 FYNNEI. V was trimmed by 1 base and J by 8 bases, leaving 11 bases between them. DNA of the CDR3: TGTGCCAGCAGTGAAGATTGGACAGCAGAAGCTTTCTTT. It translates to CASSEDWTAEAFF.

The chain combines TRBV6-5 with TRBJ1-6, with D hard to call. This CDR3 contains 15 residues. Trimming removed 0 bases at V and 2 bases at J, with 5 bases between. Germline CDR1 and CDR2: MNHEY and SVGAGI. CDR3 sequence reads: CASSYSPAYNSPLHF. The CDR3 coding sequence is TGTGCCAGCAGTTACTCGCCGGCCTATAATTCACCCCTCCACTTT.

The V call is TRBV27, the J call TRBJ2-2; D is possibly TRBD1 (8 bases). The CDR3 is made up of 16 amino acids. Germline V gene lookup returns CDR1 MNHEY and CDR2 SMNVEV (reference sequence). V was trimmed by 5 bases and J by 6 bases, leaving 19 bases between them. As DNA, the CDR3 is TGTGCCAGCAGTCACCTAGACAGGGGAGGGGCCGGGGAGCTGTTTTTT. Its translation: CASSHLDRGGAGELFF.

The J gene is TRBJ2-7, the V gene TRBV10-2; unclear D gene. The CDR3 covers 14 residues. V lost 8 bases and J lost 3, with 17 bases in between. Per the germline V gene, CDR1 is WSHSY and CDR2 is SAAADI. Here the CDR3 reads CASAVAFGLYEQYF. The CDR3 DNA sequence: TGCGCCAGCGCCGTGGCATTTGGGCTCTACGAGCAGTACTTC.

The chain carries TRBV6-5 and TRBJ2-5; 10 bases map to TRBD1. This CDR3 is built from 14 residues. The junction had 11 bases not matched to a gene; V was cut back by 10 bases and J by 6 bases. Germline assignment: CDR1 MNHEY and CDR2 SVGAGI. The CDR3 is CATHGTGATKTQYF. The CDR3 DNA reads TGTGCCACCCACGGGACAGGGGCCACCAAGACCCAGTACTTC.

The chain employs TRBV6-6 and TRBJ1-2, with a possible D match to TRBD1 (6 bases). Germline CDR1 MNHNY, CDR2 SVGAGI (reference sequence). The CDR3 sequence is 16 residues long. Trimming took off 5 bases at V and 0 bases at J, with 16 bases between the two ends. The CDR3 is CASSGDTPLANYGYTF. For the CDR3, the DNA is TGTGCCAGCAGTGGGGACACACCCTTAGCTAACTATGGCTACACCTTC.

CDR3 residues: CASSPDLATEAFF. Here the CDR3 DNA reads TGTGCCAGCAGTCCTGATTTGGCCACTGAAGCTTTCTTT. The rearrangement links TRBV28 to TRBJ1-1, with D unclear. With 5 bases removed from V and 4 bases from J, the gap between germline ends came to 11 bases. Germline V gene lookup returns CDR1 MDHEN and CDR2 SYDVKM. The CDR3 runs 13 residues.

The chain combines TRBV18 with TRBJ1-1; 8 positions agree with TRBD1. Looked up from germline, CDR1 is KGHSH and CDR2 is LQKENI. This CDR3 has 16 amino acids. V lost 1 base and J lost 0; bases outside the gene matches: 4. In DNA form, the CDR3 reads TGTGCCAGCTCACCACAAGGACAGGGCATGAACACTGAAGCTTTCTTT. This codes for CASSPQGQGMNTEAFF.

The sample holds a few counts of this clone. The V and J genes are TRBV3-1 (or the pseudogene TRBV3-2) and TRBJ1-2, with 7 bases identical to TRBD1. With 8 bases clipped from V and 8 bases from J, the junction kept 8 bases outside the gene matches. The CDR3 is 12 amino acids. Germline V gene data show CDR1 as LGHDT and CDR2 as YNNKEL (reference sequence). CDR3 in DNA: TGTGCCAGCGGGAGGACAGGTGAGGGCTACACCTTC. As protein: CASGRTGEGYTF.

This sequence joins TRBV27 and TRBJ2-1, with D perhaps TRBD1 (5 bases). V was pared by 4 bases and J by 9 bases, with 19 bases between. From germline, CDR1 is MNHEY and CDR2 SMNVEV (reference sequence). The CDR3 totals 15 residues. CDR3 DNA sequence: TGTGCCAGCAGTTCTCGGCCAGGGCCCAGTTCTGAGCAGTTCTTC. It translates to CASSSRPGPSSEQFF.

The V and J genes are TRBV5-1 and TRBJ1-4, with D possibly matching TRBD1 (5 bases). Germline V CDR1 and CDR2: SGHRS, YFSETQ. The V end lost 5 bases, the J end lost 2 bases, and 16 bases lay between the germline ends. CDR3 length: 16 residues. Here the CDR3 reads CASRSVPGLTNEKLFF. The CDR3 bases are TGCGCCAGCAGATCCGTACCGGGACTCACTAATGAAAAACTGTTTTTT.

J is TRBJ1-6 and V is TRBV10-1; no firm D call. Germline values: CDR1 WNHNN, CDR2 SYGVQD (reference sequence). The CDR3 runs 15 residues. The V end lost 6 bases, the J end lost 7 bases, and 16 bases lay between the germline ends. CDR3 amino acids: CASSSDAGGNSPLHF. In DNA, the CDR3 is TGCGCCAGCAGCTCGGACGCCGGAGGAAATTCACCCCTCCACTTT.

Written as DNA, the CDR3 is TGTGCCAGCAGCCGGTCGGCAGGGACTGGAAACACCATATATTTT. It encodes CASSRSAGTGNTIYF. The gene calls are TRBV3-1 (or the pseudogene TRBV3-2) and TRBJ1-3; tentatively, D is TRBD1 (5 bases). This CDR3 comprises 15 residues. Germline values: CDR1 LGHDT, CDR2 YNNKEL (reference sequence). Trimming took off 4 bases at V and 2 bases at J, with 12 bases between the two ends.

This clone was detected only once. This chain links TRBV5-1 with TRBJ1-5; the match to TRBD1 covers 10 bases. This CDR3 has 14 amino acids. With 4 bases clipped from V and 5 bases from J, the junction kept 3 bases outside the gene matches. Per the germline V gene, CDR1 is SGHRS and CDR2 is YFSETQ. The CDR3 DNA sequence: TGCGCCAGCAGCCCAGGACAGGGGGATCAGCCCCAGCATTTT. Amino acids: CASSPGQGDQPQHF.

Here the CDR3 reads CASSFKGEETQYF. Here the CDR3 DNA reads TGTGCCAGCAGCTTTAAGGGGGAGGAGACCCAGTACTTC. The rearrangement joins TRBV5-4 to TRBJ2-5; possibly TRBD1 for D (6 bases). Germline values: CDR1 SGHNT, CDR2 YYREEE (reference sequence). V dropped 2 bases and J dropped 5 bases, with 10 bases sitting between them. The CDR3 sequence is 13 residues long.

This clone has just a few counts. The chain has TRBV7-3 and TRBJ1-6, with D maybe TRBD1 (5 bases). The CDR3 loop spans 15 amino acids. V was shortened by 1 base and J by 7 bases, with 11 bases between the two germline ends. From germline, CDR1 is SGHTA and CDR2 FQGTGA. The CDR3 nucleotides are TGTGCCAGCAGCTTAATGGCAGGGATAAATTCACCCCTCCACTTT. Amino acid sequence: CASSLMAGINSPLHF.

The rearrangement links TRBV6-6 to TRBJ2-5, with 8 bases identical to TRBD2. The CDR3 is 15 amino acids. From germline, CDR1 is MNHNY and CDR2 SVGAGI (reference sequence). J lost 4 bases, V lost 8 bases, and 12 bases had no gene match. CDR3 coding DNA: TGTGCCAGCGCGGGGGGACAAACGGCCAGAGAGACCCAGTACTTC. As protein: CASAGGQTARETQYF.

The chain joins TRBV10-3 to TRBJ1-2, with TRBD1 matching over 8 bases. The CDR3 is made up of 13 amino acids. Germline assignment: CDR1 ENHRY and CDR2 SYGVKD. After removal of 5 bases from V and 4 bases from J, the junction contained 3 bases not matched to a gene. The CDR3 DNA is TGTGCCATCAGTAGTGACAGGGGCTATGGCTACACCTTC. It codes for CAISSDRGYGYTF.

The chain joins TRBV7-9 to TRBJ2-5; 12 bases are a match to TRBD2. J was trimmed by 2 bases and V by 5 bases; bases with no gene match: 15. The CDR3 has 19 residues. CDR1 is SEHNR and CDR2 is FQNEAQ in the germline V gene (reference sequence). The CDR3 DNA sequence: TGTGCCAGCAGCGCTTGGGGTGGGACTAGCGGGCCGGGGCAAGAGACCCAGTACTTC. Protein product: CASSAWGGTSGPGQETQYF.

This chain uses TRBV7-6 with TRBJ1-6, with 7 positions matching TRBD1. The CDR3 extends over 18 amino acids. CDR1 and CDR2 (germline): SGHVS, FNYEAQ. The V and J ends lost 5 bases and 0 bases, in that order; junction bases with no gene match: 10. In nucleotides, the CDR3 is TGTGCCAGCAGCCCCGAGACGGGACAGCCCTCCTATAATTCACCCCTCCACTTT. Its protein product is CASSPETGQPSYNSPLHF.

This clone came up a few times. The rearrangement links TRBV15 to TRBJ1-3; 11 bases are a match to TRBD1. This CDR3 has 15 amino acids. CDR1 is LNHNV, CDR2 YYDKDF, per germline (reference sequence). V dropped 4 bases and J dropped 4; count of bases not matched to a gene: 3. CDR3 amino acids: CATSKDRGQGNTIYF. The CDR3 region has the DNA TGTGCCACCAGCAAGGACAGGGGGCAAGGAAACACCATATATTTT.

For the CDR3, the DNA is TGTGCCATCAGTGACCTCCAACGTTCAACCAACAGGGCCCACGAGCAGTACTTC. It is translated as CAISDLQRSTNRAHEQYF. J is TRBJ2-7 and V is TRBV10-3, with D possibly TRBD1 on 6 matching bases. The CDR3 extends over 18 amino acids. V gave up 3 bases and J gave up 5 bases, with 26 bases separating them. Germline CDR1 ENHRY, CDR2 SYGVKD.

The chain uses TRBV12-3 or TRBV12-4 and TRBJ1-1; D is ambiguous. The V end lost 7 bases, the J end lost 1 base, and 10 bases lay between the germline ends. The CDR3 sequence is 13 residues long. The CDR3 bases are TGTGCCAGCAACTTGGGAGGGAACACTGAAGCTTTCTTT. Translating gives CASNLGGNTEAFF.

V usage is TRBV28 and J usage is TRBJ2-7, with TRBD1 matching 9 bases. The germline CDR1 and CDR2 sequences are MDHEN and SYDVKM. The V segment lost 6 bases and the J segment 7 bases; nucleotides outside the gene matches: 13. This CDR3 is built from 15 residues. CDR3 in DNA: TGTGCCAGCAGCAAACAGGGGGCTCAGCTTCGGGAGCAGTACTTC. Its protein product is CASSKQGAQLREQYF.

This clone was picked up one time. The gene calls are TRBV4-2 and TRBJ2-1, with unresolved D. V lost 4 bases and J 0 bases, leaving 13 bases between the germline ends. CDR1 LGHNA and CDR2 YNFKEQ come from the germline V gene. The CDR3 totals 16 residues. CDR3 DNA sequence: TGTGCCAGCAGCCTGGAACCCTACAGCTCCTACAATGAGCAGTTCTTC. Amino acid sequence: CASSLEPYSSYNEQFF.

The chain is built from TRBV19 and TRBJ2-2; 10 nucleotides agree with TRBD2. The germline V gene encodes CDR1 LNHDA and CDR2 SQIVND (reference sequence). V lost 3 bases to trimming and J lost 7 bases; unmatched junction nucleotides: 5. The CDR3 length is 15 residues. DNA for the CDR3: TGTGCCAGTAGTATGCCTAGCGGGGGCGGCGGGGAGCTGTTTTTT. Amino acids: CASSMPSGGGGELFF.

This rearrangement joins TRBV28 to TRBJ2-7, with 8 bases fitting TRBD1. The V and J ends lost 6 bases and 4 bases, in that order; junction bases with no gene match: 11. The CDR3 runs 15 residues. Germline CDR1 is MDHEN and CDR2 is SYDVKM. The CDR3 DNA is TGTGCCAGCAGCCCACCGGGACAGGACGCGTACGAGCAGTACTTC. This codes for CASSPPGQDAYEQYF.

The chain links TRBV5-1 to TRBJ1-1; possibly TRBD1 for D (6 bases). The CDR3 is 15 amino acids. Per the germline V gene, CDR1 is SGHRS and CDR2 is YFSETQ. Deletions cut 4 bases from V and 5 bases from J, with 18 bases between. CDR3 amino acids: CASSETGWVWTEAFF. CDR3 nucleotide sequence: TGCGCCAGCAGCGAGACAGGCTGGGTGTGGACTGAAGCTTTCTTT.

About this clone itself: The sample carries other DNA sequences with the same CDR3. V is TRBV7-3 and J is TRBJ1-1, with D perhaps TRBD1 (6 bases). Trimming stripped 4 bases from V and 1 base from J, with 7 bases between. This CDR3 has 13 residues. Looked up from germline, CDR1 is SGHTA and CDR2 is FQGTGA. This chain's CDR3 is CASSSDRNTEAFF. CDR3 nucleotide sequence: TGTGCCAGCAGCTCGGACAGGAACACTGAAGCTTTCTTT.